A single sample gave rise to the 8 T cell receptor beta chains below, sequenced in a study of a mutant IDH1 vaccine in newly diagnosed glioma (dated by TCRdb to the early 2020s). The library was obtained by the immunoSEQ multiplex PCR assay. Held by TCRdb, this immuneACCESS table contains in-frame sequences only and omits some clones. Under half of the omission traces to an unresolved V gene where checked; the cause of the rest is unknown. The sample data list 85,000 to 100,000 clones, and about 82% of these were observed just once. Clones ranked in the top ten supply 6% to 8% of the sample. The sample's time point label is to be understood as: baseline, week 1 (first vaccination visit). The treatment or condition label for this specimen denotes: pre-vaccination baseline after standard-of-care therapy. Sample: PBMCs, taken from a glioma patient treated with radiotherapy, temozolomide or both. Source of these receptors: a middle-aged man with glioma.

This CDR3 is CASSLGLSRPDTQYF. CDR3 coding DNA: TGTGCCAGCAGCTTGGGACTCAGCCGGCCAGATACGCAGTATTTT. The chain employs TRBV5-4 and TRBJ2-3, with D uncertain. The CDR3 is made up of 15 amino acids. Germline-derived CDR1 and CDR2 are SGHNT and YYREEE (reference sequence). Deletions cut 0 bases from V and 4 bases from J, with 12 bases between.

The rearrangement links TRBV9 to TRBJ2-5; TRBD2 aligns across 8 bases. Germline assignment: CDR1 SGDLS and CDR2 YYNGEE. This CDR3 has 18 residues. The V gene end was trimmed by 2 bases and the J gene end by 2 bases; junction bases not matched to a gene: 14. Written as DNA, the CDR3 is TGTGCCAGCAGCGTGAGTAGCGGGACACTAGGGGGACAAGAGACCCAGTACTTC. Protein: CASSVSSGTLGGQETQYF.

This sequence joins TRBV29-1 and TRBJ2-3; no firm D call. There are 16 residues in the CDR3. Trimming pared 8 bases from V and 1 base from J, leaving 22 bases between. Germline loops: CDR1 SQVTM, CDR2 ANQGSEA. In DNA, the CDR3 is TGCAGCTCCCTCGTACTAAAAACGTCAGGCACAGATACGCAGTATTTT. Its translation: CSSLVLKTSGTDTQYF.

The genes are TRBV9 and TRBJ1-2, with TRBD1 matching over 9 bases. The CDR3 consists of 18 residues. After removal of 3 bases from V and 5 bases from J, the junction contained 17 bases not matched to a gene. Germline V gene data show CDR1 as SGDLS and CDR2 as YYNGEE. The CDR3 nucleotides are TGTGCCAGCAGCGCCAACCGTAGGATGACAGGGGGGACATATGGCTACACCTTC. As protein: CASSANRRMTGGTYGYTF.

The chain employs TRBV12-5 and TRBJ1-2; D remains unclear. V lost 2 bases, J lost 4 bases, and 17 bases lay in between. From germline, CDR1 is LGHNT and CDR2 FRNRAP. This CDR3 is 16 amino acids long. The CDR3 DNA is TGTGCTAGTGGTTTGCTACTGGATTCTCCGGGCTATGGCTACACCTTC. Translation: CASGLLLDSPGYGYTF.

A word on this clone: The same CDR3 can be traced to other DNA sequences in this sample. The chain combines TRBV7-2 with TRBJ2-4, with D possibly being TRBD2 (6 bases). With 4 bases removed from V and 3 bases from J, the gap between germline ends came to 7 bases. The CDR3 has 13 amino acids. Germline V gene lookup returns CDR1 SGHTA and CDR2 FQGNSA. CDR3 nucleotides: TGTGCCAGCAGCTCCGGGGGCAAAAACATTCAGTACTTC. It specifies CASSSGGKNIQYF.

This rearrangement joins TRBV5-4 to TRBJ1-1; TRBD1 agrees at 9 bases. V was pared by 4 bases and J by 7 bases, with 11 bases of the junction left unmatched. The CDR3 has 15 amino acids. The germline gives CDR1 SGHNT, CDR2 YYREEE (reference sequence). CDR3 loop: CASSAGQGITGEAFF. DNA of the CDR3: TGTGCCAGCAGCGCGGGACAGGGAATTACGGGTGAAGCTTTCTTT.

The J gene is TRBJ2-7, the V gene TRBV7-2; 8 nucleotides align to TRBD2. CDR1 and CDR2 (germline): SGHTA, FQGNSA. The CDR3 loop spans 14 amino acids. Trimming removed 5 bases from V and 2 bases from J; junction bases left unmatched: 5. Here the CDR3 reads CASSTASGPYEQYF. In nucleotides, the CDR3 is TGTGCCAGCAGCACGGCTAGCGGGCCCTACGAGCAGTACTTC.